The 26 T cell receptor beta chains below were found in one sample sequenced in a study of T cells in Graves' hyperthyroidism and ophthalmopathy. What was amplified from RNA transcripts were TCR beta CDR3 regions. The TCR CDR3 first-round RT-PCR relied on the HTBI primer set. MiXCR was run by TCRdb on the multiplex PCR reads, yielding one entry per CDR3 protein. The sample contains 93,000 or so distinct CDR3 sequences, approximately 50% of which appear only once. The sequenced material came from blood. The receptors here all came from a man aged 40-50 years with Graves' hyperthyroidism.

The CDR3, as DNA: TGTGCTAGCGTATTCAGGGGATACGAGCAGTACTTC. Its translation is CASVFRGYEQYF. V gene TRBV7-7 combines with J gene TRBJ2-7; possible D gene TRBD1, 6 bases. CDR1 is SSHAT, CDR2 FNYEAQ, per germline (reference sequence). The CDR3 contains 12 residues. The full variable domain, completed using reference TRBV7-7 and TRBJ2-7, is GAGVSQSPRYKVTKRGQDVTLRCDPISSHATLYWYQQALGQGPEFLTYFNYEAQPDKSGLPSDRFSAERPEGSISTLTIQRTEQRDSAMYRCASVFRGYEQYFGPGTRLTVT.

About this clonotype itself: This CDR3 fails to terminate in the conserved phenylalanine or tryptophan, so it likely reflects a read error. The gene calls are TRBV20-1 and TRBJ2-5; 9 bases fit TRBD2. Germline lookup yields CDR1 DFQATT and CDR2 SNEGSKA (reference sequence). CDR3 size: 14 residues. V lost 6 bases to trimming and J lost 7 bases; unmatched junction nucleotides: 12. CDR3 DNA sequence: TGCAGTGCCAGGGTCAGCGGGAGGTTGGGGACCCAGTACCTC. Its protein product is CSARVSGRLGTQYL.

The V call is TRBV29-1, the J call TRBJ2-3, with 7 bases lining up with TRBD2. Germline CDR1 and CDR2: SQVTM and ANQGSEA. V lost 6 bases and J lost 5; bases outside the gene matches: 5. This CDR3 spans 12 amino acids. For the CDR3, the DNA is TGCAGCGTGGGGGGGAGGGAAGATACGCAGTATTTT. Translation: CSVGGREDTQYF.

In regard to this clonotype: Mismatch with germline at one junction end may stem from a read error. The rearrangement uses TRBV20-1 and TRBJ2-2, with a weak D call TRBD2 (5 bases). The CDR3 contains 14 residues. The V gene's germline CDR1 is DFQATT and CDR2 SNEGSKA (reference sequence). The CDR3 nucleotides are TGCAGTGCTAGAGACTATCATAACACCGGGGAGATGTTTTTC. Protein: CSARDYHNTGEMFF.

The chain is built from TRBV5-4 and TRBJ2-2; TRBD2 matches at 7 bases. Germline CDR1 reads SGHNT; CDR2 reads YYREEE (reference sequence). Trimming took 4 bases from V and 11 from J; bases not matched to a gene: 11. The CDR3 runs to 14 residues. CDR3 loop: CASSPAAGVGELFF. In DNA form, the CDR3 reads TGTGCCAGCAGCCCGGCGGCGGGAGTGGGTGAGCTGTTTTTT. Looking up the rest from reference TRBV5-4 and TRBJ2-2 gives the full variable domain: ETGVTQSPTHLIKTRGQQVTLRCSSQSGHNTVSWYQQALGQGPQFIFQYYREEENGRGNFPPRFSGLQFPNYSSELNVNALELDDSALYLCASSPAAGVGELFFGEGSRLTVL.

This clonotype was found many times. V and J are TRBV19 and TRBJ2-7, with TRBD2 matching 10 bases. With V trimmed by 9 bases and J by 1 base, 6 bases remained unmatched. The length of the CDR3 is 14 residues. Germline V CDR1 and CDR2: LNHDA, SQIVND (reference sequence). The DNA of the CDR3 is TGTGCCAGCGCCCCGGGACTAGCGTCCTACGAGCAGTACTTC. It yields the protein CASAPGLASYEQYF.

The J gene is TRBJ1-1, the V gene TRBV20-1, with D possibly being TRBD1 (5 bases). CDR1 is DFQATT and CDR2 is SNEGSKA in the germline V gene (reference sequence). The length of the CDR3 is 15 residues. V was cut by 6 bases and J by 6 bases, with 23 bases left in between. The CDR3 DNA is TGCAGTGCCCTGTCGCCGGACACCTTAACCGCTGAAGCTTTCTTT. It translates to CSALSPDTLTAEAFF.

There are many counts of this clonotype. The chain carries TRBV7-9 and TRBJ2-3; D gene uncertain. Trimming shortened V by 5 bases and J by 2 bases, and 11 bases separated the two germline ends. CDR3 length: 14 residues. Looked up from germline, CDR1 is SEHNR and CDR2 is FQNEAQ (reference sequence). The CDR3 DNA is TGTGCCAGCAGCCTTTGGTCCCCCACAGATACGCAGTATTTT. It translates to CASSLWSPTDTQYF.

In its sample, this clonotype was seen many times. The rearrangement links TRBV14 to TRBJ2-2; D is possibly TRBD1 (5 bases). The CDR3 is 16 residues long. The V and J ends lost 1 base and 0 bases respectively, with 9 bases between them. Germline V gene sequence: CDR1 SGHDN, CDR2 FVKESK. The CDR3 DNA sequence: TGTGCCAGCAGCCAAGTCGACAGACCGAACACCGGGGAGCTGTTTTTT. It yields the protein CASSQVDRPNTGELFF.

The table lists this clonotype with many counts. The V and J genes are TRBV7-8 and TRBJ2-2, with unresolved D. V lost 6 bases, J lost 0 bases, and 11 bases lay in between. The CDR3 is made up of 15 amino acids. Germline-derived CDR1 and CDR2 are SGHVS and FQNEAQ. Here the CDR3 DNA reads TGTGCCAGCAGTCTTCAGGTGACGAACACCGGGGAGCTGTTTTTT. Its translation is CASSLQVTNTGELFF.

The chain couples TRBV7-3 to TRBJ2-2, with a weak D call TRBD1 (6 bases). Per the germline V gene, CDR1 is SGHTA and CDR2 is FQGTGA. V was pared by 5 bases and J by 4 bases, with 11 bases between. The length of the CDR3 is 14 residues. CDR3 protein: CASSPQGPTGELFF. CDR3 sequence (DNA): TGTGCCAGCAGCCCACAGGGCCCCACCGGGGAGCTGTTTTTT.

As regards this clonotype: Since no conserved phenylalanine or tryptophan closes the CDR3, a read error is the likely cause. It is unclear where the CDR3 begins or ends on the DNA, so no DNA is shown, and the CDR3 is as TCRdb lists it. The CDR3 sequence is CASQPLISGANVLVL. The chain has TRBV7-9 and TRBJ2-6; the table's D call of TRBD2 was not tested on the DNA. Per germline, CDR1 SEHNR and CDR2 FQNEAQ (reference sequence). The CDR3 extends over 15 residues, inclusive of both ends.

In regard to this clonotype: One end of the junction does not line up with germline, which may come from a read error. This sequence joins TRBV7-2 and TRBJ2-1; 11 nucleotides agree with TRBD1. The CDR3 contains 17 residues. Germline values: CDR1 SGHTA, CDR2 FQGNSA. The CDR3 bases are TGTGCCAGCAGACCCGGACAGGGGGCAAGCTCCTACAATGAGCAGTTGTTC. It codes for CASRPGQGASSYNEQLF. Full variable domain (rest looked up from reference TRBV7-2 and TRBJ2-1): GAGVSQSPSNKVTEKGKDVELRCDPISGHTALYWYRQSLGQGLEFLIYFQGNSAPDKSGLPSDRFSAERTGGSVSTLTIQRTQQEDSAVYLCASRPGQGASSYNEQLFGPGTRLTVL.

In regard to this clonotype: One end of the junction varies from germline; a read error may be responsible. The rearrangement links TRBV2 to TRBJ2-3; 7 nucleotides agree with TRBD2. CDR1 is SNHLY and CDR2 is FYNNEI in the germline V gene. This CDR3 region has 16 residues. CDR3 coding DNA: TGTACCAGCAGTCAACTTGGCGGGGGTAGCGCAGATACGCAGTATTTT. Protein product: CTSSQLGGGSADTQYF.

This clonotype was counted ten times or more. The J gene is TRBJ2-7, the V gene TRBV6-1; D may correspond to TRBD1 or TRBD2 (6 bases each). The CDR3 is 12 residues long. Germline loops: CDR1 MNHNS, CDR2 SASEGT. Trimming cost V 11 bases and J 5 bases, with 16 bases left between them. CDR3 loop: CAVLGGGDEQYF. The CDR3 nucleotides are TGTGCCGTTCTGGGGGGCGGCGACGAGCAGTACTTC.

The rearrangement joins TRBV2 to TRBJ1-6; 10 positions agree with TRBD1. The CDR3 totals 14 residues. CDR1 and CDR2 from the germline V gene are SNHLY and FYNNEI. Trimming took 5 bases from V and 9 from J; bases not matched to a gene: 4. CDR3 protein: CASSRDRGPSPLHF. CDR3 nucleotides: TGTGCCAGCAGTAGGGACAGGGGACCTTCACCCCTCCACTTT.

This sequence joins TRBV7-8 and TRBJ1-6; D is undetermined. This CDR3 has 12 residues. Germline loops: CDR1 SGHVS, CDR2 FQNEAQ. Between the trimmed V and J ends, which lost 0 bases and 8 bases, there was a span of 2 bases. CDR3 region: CASSLADSPLHF. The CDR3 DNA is TGTGCCAGCAGCTTAGCGGATTCACCCCTCCACTTT.

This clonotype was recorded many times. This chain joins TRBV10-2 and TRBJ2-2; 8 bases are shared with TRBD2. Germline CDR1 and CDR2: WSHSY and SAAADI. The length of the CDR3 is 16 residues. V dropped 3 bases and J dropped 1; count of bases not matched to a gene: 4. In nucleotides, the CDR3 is TGCGCCAGCAGTGATTTTGCGGGGGGGAACACCGGGGAGCTGTTTTTT. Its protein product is CASSDFAGGNTGELFF.

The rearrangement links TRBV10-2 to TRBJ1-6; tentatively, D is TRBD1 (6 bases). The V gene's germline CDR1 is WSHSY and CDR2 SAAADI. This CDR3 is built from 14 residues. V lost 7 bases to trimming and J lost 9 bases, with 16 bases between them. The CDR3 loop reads CASTEQGIGSPLHF. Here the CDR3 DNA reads TGCGCCAGCACCGAACAGGGAATCGGTTCACCCCTCCACTTT.

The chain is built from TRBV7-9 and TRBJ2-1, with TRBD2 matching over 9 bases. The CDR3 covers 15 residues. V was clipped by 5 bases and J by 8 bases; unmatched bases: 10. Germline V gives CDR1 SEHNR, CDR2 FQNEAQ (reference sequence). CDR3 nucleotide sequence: TGTGCCAGCAGCCTACCGACTAGCGGAGGGGATGAGCAGTTCTTC. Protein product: CASSLPTSGGDEQFF. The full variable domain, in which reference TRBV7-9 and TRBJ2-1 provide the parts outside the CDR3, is DTGVSQNPRHKITKRGQNVTFRCDPISEHNRLYWYRQTLGQGPEFLTYFQNEAQLEKSRLLSDRFSAERPKGSFSTLEIQRTEQGDSAMYLCASSLPTSGGDEQFFGPGTRLTVL.

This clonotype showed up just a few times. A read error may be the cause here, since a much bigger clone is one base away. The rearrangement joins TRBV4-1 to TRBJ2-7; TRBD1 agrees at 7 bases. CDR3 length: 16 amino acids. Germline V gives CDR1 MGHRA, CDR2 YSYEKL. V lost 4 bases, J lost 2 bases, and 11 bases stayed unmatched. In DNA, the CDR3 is TGCGCCAGCAGCCGATCAGGACAGGAGAGCGCCTACGAGCAGTACTTC. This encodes CASSRSGQESAYEQYF.

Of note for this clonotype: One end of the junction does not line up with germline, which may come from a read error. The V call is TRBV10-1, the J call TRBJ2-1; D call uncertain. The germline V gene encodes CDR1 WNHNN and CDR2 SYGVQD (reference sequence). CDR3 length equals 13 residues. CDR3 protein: CAISEIMHNEQFF. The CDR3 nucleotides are TGTGCCATCAGTGAGATTATGCACAATGAGCAGTTCTTC.

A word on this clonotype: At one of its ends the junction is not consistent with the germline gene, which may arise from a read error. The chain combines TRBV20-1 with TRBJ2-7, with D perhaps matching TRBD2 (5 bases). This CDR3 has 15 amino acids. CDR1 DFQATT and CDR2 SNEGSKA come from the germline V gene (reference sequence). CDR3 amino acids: CSARDPRRNSDEQYF. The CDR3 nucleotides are TGCAGTGCTAGAGATCCACGGAGGAACTCCGACGAGCAGTACTTC.

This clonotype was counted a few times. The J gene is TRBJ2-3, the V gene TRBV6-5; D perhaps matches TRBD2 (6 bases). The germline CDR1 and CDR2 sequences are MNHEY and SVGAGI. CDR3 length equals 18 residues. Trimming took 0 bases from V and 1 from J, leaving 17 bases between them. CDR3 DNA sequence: TGTGCCAGCAGTTACTCGTATCGTAGAGGCGGGGGCACAGATACGCAGTATTTT. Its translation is CASSYSYRRGGGTDTQYF.

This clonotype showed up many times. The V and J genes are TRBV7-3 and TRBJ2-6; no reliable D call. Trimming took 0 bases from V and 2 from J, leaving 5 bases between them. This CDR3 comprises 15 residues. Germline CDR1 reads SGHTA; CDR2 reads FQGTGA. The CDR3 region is CASSLTVAGANVLTF. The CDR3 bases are TGTGCCAGCAGCTTAACCGTCGCTGGGGCCAACGTCCTGACTTTC.

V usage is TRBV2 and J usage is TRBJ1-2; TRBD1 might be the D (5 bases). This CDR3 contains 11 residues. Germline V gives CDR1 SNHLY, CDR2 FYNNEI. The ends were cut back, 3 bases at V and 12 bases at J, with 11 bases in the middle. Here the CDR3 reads CASSDRQGNTF. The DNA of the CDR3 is TGTGCCAGCAGTGACCGTCAGGGAAACACCTTC.